The rows below give T cell receptor beta chains drawn from one sample of a study of Ad26.COV2.S vaccination and SARS-CoV-2 variants. Here immunoSEQ multiplex PCR was the method, and the copy in TCRdb shows in-frame clones only, minus some. The sample holds 400,000 to 500,000 clones, approximately 89% seen once. The sample was peripheral blood, taken in a trial of Ad26.COV2.S vaccine versus placebo. These TCRs come from a person between 18 and 65 years old who received the Ad26.COV2.S COVID-19 vaccine or a placebo. Each CDR3 is given with its conserved first and last residue. A D gene is named only where the DNA matches it firmly.

d_gene,v_gene,CDR3aa
NA,TRBV29-1,CSVVRLSRNTEAFF
TRBD1,TRBV15,CATSRDTGGMRHF
NA,TRBV4-3,CASSQDRPNSPLHF
TRBD1,TRBV5-1,CASSSLTGDTDTQYF
NA,TRBV19,CASSIRITSTDTQYF
TRBD1,TRBV19,CASSVSTGVEKLFF
TRBD1,TRBV3-1/TRBV3-2,CASSRTGEAFF
TRBD2,TRBV7-9,CASSPPGGNTGELFF
NA,TRBV3-1/TRBV3-2,CASSLSKAGTYNSPLHF
TRBD2,TRBV5-1,CASSLGTSGGRDTQYF
NA,TRBV28,CASSLIPMTDTQYF
NA,TRBV4-3,CASSQEPESWQYF
NA,TRBV28,CASSFQTYGYTF